These T cell receptor beta chains were read from a single sample in a study of patients and donors after allogeneic stem cell transplantation. MiXCR, run by TCRdb on the RT-PCR reads, gives a single entry per CDR3 protein. The sample has roughly 250,000 distinct CDR3 sequences, 11% to 15% seen once; the top ten hold roughly 11%. Sequencing input: blood, either unsorted or a sorted T cell fraction (not recorded which). These receptors all stem from a human donor who was either an allogeneic HSCT recipient or a stem cell or donor lymphocyte infusion donor (not recorded which). It is not recorded whose cells these are; they may come from a transplant donor. CDR3s include the opening cysteine and the closing phenylalanine or tryptophan. D genes are given only for firm matches. Not all rows give a size; the values are once, few, many and, for expanded clones, a class.

J gene,D gene,V gene,CDR3 length,clone size,CDR3 DNA,CDR3 protein
TRBJ1-1,TRBD1,TRBV7-3,13,-,TGTGCCACCGGGGAGACAGGGGACACTGAAGCTTTCTTT,CATGETGDTEAFF
TRBJ2-7,TRBD2,TRBV2,13,few,TGTGCCAGCAGGGTAGCGGGGGTTTACGAGCAGTACTTC,CASRVAGVYEQYF
TRBJ1-2,TRBD1,TRBV19,15,-,TGTGCCAGTAGTATAGACGCGGGACAGAACTATGGCTACACCTTC,CASSIDAGQNYGYTF
TRBJ2-1,-,TRBV9,13,-,TGTGCCAGCAGCGTAGAGGGGGAGAATGAGCAGTTCTTC,CASSVEGENEQFF
TRBJ2-5,-,TRBV12-3/TRBV12-4,16,few,TGTGCCAGCAGTCTGAGGGTAGCGGAACACCGAGAGACCCAGTACTTC,CASSLRVAEHRETQYF
TRBJ1-5,TRBD1,TRBV12-3/TRBV12-4,17,many,TGTGCCAGCAGTTTAGCCCGGGACAGGGTCAGCAATCAGCCCCAGCATTTT,CASSLARDRVSNQPQHF
TRBJ1-3,-,TRBV4-3,15,many,TGCGCCAGCAGCCAAGACCATTACTCTGGAAACACCATATATTTT,CASSQDHYSGNTIYF
TRBJ2-1,TRBD1,TRBV11-2,15,-,TGTGCCAGCAGCTTGGATGGGACAGGGATTGATGAGCAGTTCTTC,CASSLDGTGIDEQFF
TRBJ1-5,TRBD1,TRBV20-1,14,many,TGCAGTGCTAGAGAGACAGGGAATAACCAGCCCCAGCATTTT,CSARETGNNQPQHF
TRBJ2-7,TRBD2,TRBV12-3/TRBV12-4,13,few,TGTGCCAGCAGCCCATTGGGGGGGGACGAGCAGTACTTC,CASSPLGGDEQYF
TRBJ2-1,-,TRBV14,17,-,TGTGCCAGCAGCTACTCCGGGGGCCTCACTGTAAACAATGAGCAGTTCTTC,CASSYSGGLTVNNEQFF